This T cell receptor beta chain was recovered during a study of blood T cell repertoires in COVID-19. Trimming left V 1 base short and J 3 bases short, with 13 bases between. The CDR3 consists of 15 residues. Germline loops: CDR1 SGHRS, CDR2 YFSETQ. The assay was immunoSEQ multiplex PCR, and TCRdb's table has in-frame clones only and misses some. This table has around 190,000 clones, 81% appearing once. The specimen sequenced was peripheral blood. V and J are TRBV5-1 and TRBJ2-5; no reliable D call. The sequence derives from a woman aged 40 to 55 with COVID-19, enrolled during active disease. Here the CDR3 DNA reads TGCGCCAGCAGCTTGCGCGCTCCCGTAGAAGAGACCCAGTACTTC. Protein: CASSLRAPVEETQYF.